Below, 30 T cell receptor beta chains from the same sample are listed, as sequenced in a study of cytomegalovirus exposure and HLA in healthy donors. PCR used 60 Vbeta primers and 13 Jbeta primers. Using immunoSEQ multiplex PCR, the repertoire was profiled, and TCRdb retains in-frame clones only, with some absent. The sample includes around 200,000 clones, roughly 90% of them seen just once. Sequenced material: PBMCs. The receptor set was obtained from a woman aged 18-30 years in good health and CMV-seronegative.

The chain links TRBV30 to TRBJ2-2; 8 nucleotides agree with TRBD2. This CDR3 has 13 amino acids. Germline lookup yields CDR1 GTSNPN and CDR2 SVGIG (reference sequence). Unmatched junction bases numbered 5, after V lost 2 bases and J lost 9 bases. In DNA form, the CDR3 reads TGTGCCTGGAGTACTAGCGGTAAATGGGAGCTGTTTTTT. This sequence encodes CAWSTSGKWELFF.

The chain employs TRBV7-9 and TRBJ2-7, with a possible D match to TRBD2 (7 bases). The CDR3 extends over 15 amino acids. The V gene's germline CDR1 is SEHNR and CDR2 FQNEAQ (reference sequence). With 2 bases removed from V and 6 bases from J, the gap between germline ends came to 17 bases. CDR3 loop: CASSLSWGGNGEQYF. The DNA for the CDR3 is TGTGCCAGCAGCTTATCGTGGGGGGGCAATGGCGAGCAGTACTTC. Based on the CDR3 plus reference TRBV7-9 and TRBJ2-7, the full variable domain is DTGVSQNPRHKITKRGQNVTFRCDPISEHNRLYWYRQTLGQGPEFLTYFQNEAQLEKSRLLSDRFSAERPKGSFSTLEIQRTEQGDSAMYLCASSLSWGGNGEQYFGPGTRLTVT.

This chain joins TRBV5-4 and TRBJ2-1; TRBD2 agrees at 7 bases. The V segment lost 0 bases and the J segment 6 bases; nucleotides outside the gene matches: 12. The germline V gene has CDR1 SGHNT and CDR2 YYREEE (reference sequence). The CDR3 runs to 17 residues. The CDR3 DNA sequence: TGTGCCAGCAGCTTGGGTGGGCGCGGGAGATTAGTCAATGAGCAGTTCTTC. Its protein product is CASSLGGRGRLVNEQFF.

The chain combines TRBV27 with TRBJ2-1, with 10 bases fitting TRBD2. CDR3 length equals 15 residues. Losses at the gene ends were 9 bases for V and 0 bases for J; bases not matched to a gene: 5. From germline, CDR1 is MNHEY and CDR2 SMNVEV (reference sequence). Written as DNA, the CDR3 is TGTGCCAGTACCGGGACTAGCGCCTCCTACAATGAGCAGTTCTTC. It specifies CASTGTSASYNEQFF.

The V call is TRBV7-8, the J call TRBJ2-5, with 8 bases aligning to TRBD1. The CDR3 length is 14 residues. CDR1 and CDR2 (germline): SGHVS, FQNEAQ. Losses at the gene ends were 2 bases for V and 3 bases for J; bases not matched to a gene: 2. The CDR3 region is CASSLYRGEETQYF. The CDR3 DNA sequence: TGTGCCAGCAGCTTATACAGGGGGGAAGAGACCCAGTACTTC.

The chain recombines TRBV7-9 with TRBJ2-1; D ambiguous. CDR3 size: 13 residues. V dropped 6 bases and J dropped 5 bases, with 11 bases sitting between them. The V gene's germline CDR1 is SEHNR and CDR2 FQNEAQ (reference sequence). As DNA, the CDR3 is TGTGCCAGCAGTGCGGAGCGCCACAATGAGCAGTTCTTC. Amino acid sequence: CASSAERHNEQFF.

The chain carries TRBV27 and TRBJ2-5, with TRBD2 matching over 7 bases. The J call may not be correct, given that the DNA end is closer to TRBJ2-7. Germline V gene data show CDR1 as MNHEY and CDR2 as SMNVEV (reference sequence). This CDR3 is built from 15 residues. CDR3 in amino acids: CASSQTSAGSYEQYF. CDR3 sequence (DNA): TGTGCCAGCAGTCAAACTAGCGCCGGCTCCTACGAGCAGTACTTC.

The chain carries TRBV30 and TRBJ2-5, with D uncertain. Trimming pared 0 bases from V and 5 bases from J, leaving 4 bases between. In germline, CDR1 is GTSNPN, CDR2 SVGIG (reference sequence). The CDR3 has 11 amino acids. CDR3 in amino acids: CAWSVQETQYF. In DNA form, the CDR3 reads TGTGCCTGGAGTGTGCAGGAGACCCAGTACTTC.

This chain joins TRBV7-2 and TRBJ2-1; TRBD2 matches at 7 bases. This CDR3 has 16 residues. The ends lost 5 bases at V and 7 bases at J; junction bases unmatched: 14. CDR1 is SGHTA, CDR2 FQGNSA, per germline. Here the CDR3 reads CASSQEYGLGGNEQFF. CDR3 DNA: TGTGCCAGCAGCCAAGAATATGGACTAGGCGGAAATGAGCAGTTCTTC.

The genes are TRBV4-1 and TRBJ2-7; weak D call: TRBD2 (6 bases). Between the trimmed V and J ends, which lost 1 base and 1 base, there was a span of 14 bases. This CDR3 is built from 16 residues. CDR1 and CDR2 from the germline V gene are MGHRA and YSYEKL. The CDR3 nucleotides read TGCGCCAGCAGCCAAGTCCGCGGGACTGGATCCTACGAGCAGTACTTC. Residues: CASSQVRGTGSYEQYF.

The rearrangement links TRBV7-9 to TRBJ2-2; 7 nucleotides match TRBD1. Germline CDR1 SEHNR, CDR2 FQNEAQ (reference sequence). With 4 bases clipped from V and 0 bases from J, the junction kept 2 bases outside the gene matches. CDR3 size: 15 residues. This CDR3 is CASSSGQTNTGELFF. DNA for the CDR3: TGTGCCAGCAGCTCGGGACAGACGAACACCGGGGAGCTGTTTTTT. The whole variable domain, remainder taken from reference TRBV7-9 and TRBJ2-2, is DTGVSQNPRHKITKRGQNVTFRCDPISEHNRLYWYRQTLGQGPEFLTYFQNEAQLEKSRLLSDRFSAERPKGSFSTLEIQRTEQGDSAMYLCASSSGQTNTGELFFGEGSRLTVL.

The chain carries TRBV2 and TRBJ2-2, with 7 nucleotides matching TRBD2. This CDR3 region has 16 residues. Germline CDR1 and CDR2: SNHLY and FYNNEI. The trim removed 6 bases at V and 3 bases at J, leaving 10 bases unmatched. The CDR3 spells CASRKDGAGDTGELFF. The CDR3 coding sequence is TGTGCCAGCAGGAAGGACGGGGCGGGAGACACCGGGGAGCTGTTTTTT.

The chain employs TRBV28 and TRBJ1-1; D is undetermined. V lost 5 bases, J lost 3 bases, and 10 bases lay in between. The germline CDR1 and CDR2 sequences are MDHEN and SYDVKM. The CDR3 is 13 residues long. The CDR3 protein is CASSIRVYTEAFF. As DNA, the CDR3 is TGTGCCAGCAGTATTCGAGTATACACTGAAGCTTTCTTT.

This sequence joins TRBV29-1 and TRBJ2-4, with D possibly TRBD2 on 5 matching bases. The CDR3 runs to 12 residues. Germline CDR1 reads SQVTM; CDR2 reads ANQGSEA. Trimming took 3 bases from V and 6 from J, leaving 9 bases between them. The DNA of the CDR3 is TGCAGCGTTGAGGGGAGCCCAAACATTCAGTACTTC. It translates to CSVEGSPNIQYF.

This rearrangement joins TRBV2 to TRBJ2-1, with TRBD1 matching over 10 bases. J was trimmed by 12 bases and V by 6 bases; bases with no gene match: 11. There are 14 residues in the CDR3. CDR1 and CDR2 from the germline V gene are SNHLY and FYNNEI. The CDR3 reads CASSAGTGDRRQFF. The CDR3 region has the DNA TGTGCCAGCAGCGCAGGGACAGGGGACCGAAGGCAGTTCTTC.

The chain couples TRBV14 to TRBJ2-7, with D possibly matching TRBD2 (5 bases). The germline gives CDR1 SGHDN, CDR2 FVKESK. CDR3 length: 15 amino acids. Trimming removed 0 bases at V and 3 bases at J, with 12 bases between. In DNA form, the CDR3 reads TGTGCCAGCAGCCAAGATAGCGACACCTACTACGAGCAGTACTTC. Its protein is CASSQDSDTYYEQYF.

This clone was picked up a small number of times. This chain uses TRBV5-1 with TRBJ2-2, with D perhaps matching TRBD2 (6 bases). CDR1 and CDR2 from the germline V gene are SGHRS and YFSETQ. The ends were cut back, 1 base at V and 1 base at J, with 8 bases in the middle. This CDR3 has 15 residues. The DNA of the CDR3 is TGCGCCAGCAGCTTGTCCGGGGGGAACACCGGGGAGCTGTTTTTT. This gives the protein CASSLSGGNTGELFF.

The chain combines TRBV9 with TRBJ2-1; 7 bases fit TRBD2. This CDR3 comprises 16 residues. The junction had 14 bases not matched to a gene; V was cut back by 4 bases and J by 7 bases. The germline gives CDR1 SGDLS, CDR2 YYNGEE. The DNA of the CDR3 is TGTGCCAGCAGCCGTCATACTAGCGTCTGGGGAAATGAGCAGTTCTTC. Translated, it gives CASSRHTSVWGNEQFF.

The rearrangement uses TRBV4-3 and TRBJ2-3; weak D call: TRBD1 (6 bases). There are 14 residues in the CDR3. Trimming cost V 1 base and J 5 bases, with 10 bases left between them. From germline, CDR1 is LGHNA and CDR2 YSLEER. The CDR3 DNA follows: TGCGCCAGCAGCCAAGCAGGGGAGAGAGATACGCAGTATTTT. It encodes CASSQAGERDTQYF.

V and J are TRBV5-1 and TRBJ1-6, with 8 bases matching TRBD1. This CDR3 comprises 15 residues. Germline V CDR1 and CDR2: SGHRS, YFSETQ. The V gene end was trimmed by 0 bases and the J gene end by 8 bases; junction bases not matched to a gene: 4. CDR3 sequence reads: CASSLAQGAYSPLHF. CDR3 sequence (DNA): TGCGCCAGCAGCTTGGCCCAGGGGGCTTATTCACCCCTCCACTTT.

This chain connects TRBV6-6 to TRBJ1-3, with D unclear. The CDR3 is made up of 13 amino acids. The germline V and J ends were trimmed by 10 bases and 0 bases, with 10 bases remaining between them. Germline CDR1 is MNHNY and CDR2 is SVGAGI (reference sequence). CDR3 sequence: CANQAGSGNTIYF. DNA for the CDR3: TGTGCCAACCAAGCGGGCTCTGGAAACACCATATATTTT.

The chain recombines TRBV5-6 with TRBJ1-1; D is unresolved. This CDR3 contains 13 residues. V dropped 3 bases and J dropped 0 bases, with 6 bases sitting between them. The germline V gene encodes CDR1 SGHDT and CDR2 YYEEEE. CDR3 residues: CASSSTMNTEAFF. CDR3 nucleotides: TGTGCCAGCAGCTCGACAATGAACACTGAAGCTTTCTTT.

This rearrangement joins TRBV13 to TRBJ2-7, with 9 bases matching TRBD2. With V trimmed by 5 bases and J by 5 bases, 10 bases remained unmatched. Per germline, CDR1 PRHDT and CDR2 FYEKMQ (reference sequence). The CDR3 consists of 15 residues. For the CDR3, the DNA is TGTGCCAGCAGCCATACCGGGACTAGCCCCGACGAGCAGTACTTC. Its translation: CASSHTGTSPDEQYF.

This chain connects TRBV7-9 to TRBJ1-3, with a possible D match to TRBD1 (6 bases). Germline V gene data show CDR1 as SEHNR and CDR2 as FQNEAQ (reference sequence). Trimming took off 5 bases at V and 0 bases at J, with 8 bases between the two ends. This CDR3 has 14 amino acids. For the CDR3, the DNA is TGTGCCAGCAGCCCGGACAGCTCTGGAAACACCATATATTTT. Protein sequence: CASSPDSSGNTIYF.

The chain carries TRBV30 and TRBJ2-7; TRBD1 is a possible D gene (5 bases). CDR1 and CDR2 from the germline V gene are GTSNPN and SVGIG (reference sequence). The CDR3 contains 13 residues. V was trimmed by 2 bases and J by 2 bases, leaving 10 bases between them. This CDR3 is CAWSPDTAYEQYF. The CDR3 DNA is TGTGCCTGGAGTCCGGACACGGCCTACGAGCAGTACTTC.

The chain combines TRBV2 with TRBJ1-4; weak D call: TRBD1 (6 bases). The CDR3 spans 13 residues. CDR1 SNHLY and CDR2 FYNNEI come from the germline V gene. The V and J ends lost 8 bases and 4 bases respectively, with 11 bases between them. CDR3 DNA sequence: TGTGCCAGCGGAGGGGGGGATAATGAAAAACTGTTTTTT. Residues: CASGGGDNEKLFF.

This sequence joins TRBV30 and TRBJ2-3; maybe TRBD1 (6 bases). Germline V CDR1 and CDR2: GTSNPN, SVGIG (reference sequence). This CDR3 spans 16 amino acids. The V gene lost 0 bases and the J gene lost 6 bases, with 19 bases spanning the gap. This CDR3 reads CAWSVQGLNERDTQYF. For the CDR3, the DNA is TGTGCCTGGAGTGTACAGGGTCTAAATGAAAGGGATACGCAGTATTTT.

The V gene is TRBV29-1, the J gene TRBJ2-3, with D maybe TRBD2 (5 bases). The CDR3 runs to 15 residues. Germline V gene sequence: CDR1 SQVTM, CDR2 ANQGSEA. V lost 0 bases and J 5 bases, leaving 15 bases between the germline ends. CDR3 nucleotide sequence: TGCAGCGTTGAAGATCGCCTAGCTTCTGGAGATACGCAGTATTTT. It is translated as CSVEDRLASGDTQYF.

V and J are TRBV5-1 and TRBJ2-3, with D tentatively TRBD2 (6 bases). The CDR3 has 13 amino acids. Germline V gene sequence: CDR1 SGHRS, CDR2 YFSETQ. V was cut by 0 bases and J by 8 bases, with 10 bases left in between. In DNA, the CDR3 is TGCGCCAGCAGCTTGGATGTGGAGGGTACGCAGTATTTT. As protein: CASSLDVEGTQYF.

This rearrangement joins TRBV6-1 to TRBJ2-5; 9 nucleotides line up with TRBD2. V was pared by 3 bases and J by 3 bases, with 5 bases of the junction left unmatched. The CDR3 totals 15 residues. Germline V gene lookup returns CDR1 MNHNS and CDR2 SASEGT. The CDR3, as DNA: TGTGCCAGCAGTGACGAGCGGGAGGCGGAAGAGACCCAGTACTTC. Encoded protein: CASSDEREAEETQYF.